This T cell receptor beta chain was found in a study of cytomegalovirus exposure and HLA in healthy donors. This PCR relied on a set of 60 Vbeta primers and 13 Jbeta primers. Here immunoSEQ multiplex PCR was the method, and the copy in TCRdb shows in-frame clones only, minus some. This table holds 42,000 or so clones, 50% to 55% found once. This CDR3 region has 15 residues. V was cut by 4 bases and J by 3 bases, with 12 bases left in between. Germline V lookup: CDR1 ENHRY, CDR2 SYGVKD. The clonotype originates from a human donor in good health. Specimen: PBMCs. The chain joins TRBV10-3 to TRBJ1-4, with D perhaps matching TRBD1 (6 bases). In nucleotides, the CDR3 is TGTGCCATCAGTGGGGGGCAGGGAGCTAATGAAAAACTGTTTTTT. It yields the protein CAISGGQGANEKLFF.